The 21 T cell receptor beta chains reported below all come from one sample, sequenced in a study of shared clonotypes between healthy human individuals. Measured with immunoSEQ multiplex PCR; TCRdb has only the in-frame clones, and not every one. The sample comprises roughly 1,000,000 clones, approximately 80% of which are singletons, and 0.55% to 0.7% rests with the top ten. The sample comprised memory CD4+ T cells from PBMCs. Subset specified: CD45RA-negative fraction. The receptors were gathered from a man younger than 35 in good health. Some clones in this sample may be carry-over from other donors' samples.

This sequence joins TRBV2 and TRBJ2-1; 9 bases are shared with TRBD1. This CDR3 is built from 15 residues. The germline CDR1 and CDR2 sequences are SNHLY and FYNNEI. V was clipped by 6 bases and J by 9 bases; unmatched bases: 12. CDR3 loop: CASRDRDRDKTEQFF. Here the CDR3 DNA reads TGTGCCAGCAGGGACCGGGACAGGGATAAGACTGAGCAGTTCTTC.

A note on this clone: Other DNA sequences in this sample translate to the same CDR3. The chain has TRBV7-2 and TRBJ2-7, with a tentative D call TRBD2 (6 bases). V shed 1 base and J shed 2 bases, with 9 bases lying between them. The CDR3 has 14 residues. Germline lookup yields CDR1 SGHTA and CDR2 FQGNSA. This CDR3 is CASSLGTGAYEQYF. CDR3 nucleotides: TGTGCCAGCAGCTTAGGGACGGGGGCCTACGAGCAGTACTTC.

The chain uses TRBV28 and TRBJ1-2, with D uncertain. The CDR3 runs to 13 residues. V was clipped by 6 bases and J by 7 bases, with 15 bases between them. Germline loops: CDR1 MDHEN, CDR2 SYDVKM. As DNA, the CDR3 is TGTGCCAGCAGCTACTTAGGTGGGGTTGGCTACACCTTC. Protein product: CASSYLGGVGYTF.

The chain joins TRBV4-1 to TRBJ2-2; TRBD2 aligns across 10 bases. CDR1 and CDR2 (germline): MGHRA, YSYEKL. The CDR3 runs 19 residues. The trim removed 3 bases at V and 5 bases at J, leaving 15 bases unmatched. In DNA, the CDR3 is TGCGCCAGCAGCCAGGTTCCCCTGGCCTCTAGCGGGAGTACCGGGGAGCTGTTTTTT. Translating it yields CASSQVPLASSGSTGELFF.

CDR3 protein: CASSAGAMTPGELFF. CDR3 coding DNA: TGTGCCAGCAGTGCGGGCGCAATGACGCCCGGGGAGCTGTTTTTT. The genes are TRBV6-1 and TRBJ2-2; D call uncertain. CDR3 length: 15 residues. Germline loops: CDR1 MNHNS, CDR2 SASEGT. V lost 4 bases and J lost 6, with 15 bases in between.

This rearrangement joins TRBV2 to TRBJ2-1, with 7 bases lining up with TRBD2. This CDR3 is built from 17 residues. V was pared by 6 bases and J by 0 bases, with 11 bases of the junction left unmatched. CDR1 and CDR2 from the germline V gene are SNHLY and FYNNEI. The CDR3 DNA follows: TGTGCCAGCAGGGCCGGTTTGGGGAGGGGCTCCTACAATGAGCAGTTCTTC. Translated: CASRAGLGRGSYNEQFF.

Comment on this clone: One base away lies a much larger clone, so this may be a sequencing read error. CDR3 DNA: TGTGCCAGCAGCTTAGACACCGGGGAGCTGTTTTTT. Protein product: CASSLDTGELFF. This chain connects TRBV7-3 to TRBJ2-2; D is ambiguous. Germline-derived CDR1 and CDR2 are SGHTA and FQGTGA. The length of the CDR3 is 12 residues. Trimming stripped 2 bases from V and 3 bases from J, with 1 base between.

The chain has TRBV6-6 and TRBJ2-7; D unclear. This CDR3 contains 12 residues. Per germline, CDR1 MNHNY and CDR2 SVGAGI (reference sequence). V gave up 6 bases and J gave up 3 bases, with 9 bases separating them. The CDR3 region has the DNA TGTGCCAGCAGCCACGTCCACTACGAGCAGTACTTC. Encoded protein: CASSHVHYEQYF.

This chain joins TRBV19 and TRBJ1-2; weak D call: TRBD1 (6 bases). From germline, CDR1 is LNHDA and CDR2 SQIVND (reference sequence). This CDR3 is built from 13 residues. Trimming stripped 3 bases from V and 5 bases from J, with 10 bases between. CDR3 amino acids: CASSITGIYGYTF. The CDR3 DNA follows: TGTGCCAGTAGTATCACAGGGATTTATGGCTACACCTTC.

J is TRBJ1-1 and V is TRBV11-2; D call uncertain. Between the trimmed V and J ends, which lost 1 base and 1 base, there was a span of 16 bases. Germline V CDR1 and CDR2: SGHAT, FQNNGV. The CDR3 contains 17 residues. In nucleotides, the CDR3 is TGTGCCAGCAGCTTAGGCCATAGAGGAGAAAAGAACACTGAAGCTTTCTTT. Residues: CASSLGHRGEKNTEAFF. Full variable domain (remainder filled in from reference TRBV11-2 and TRBJ1-1): EAGVAQSPRYKIIEKRQSVAFWCNPISGHATLYWYQQILGQGPKLLIQFQNNGVVDDSQLPKDRFSAERLKGVDSTLKIQPAKLEDSAVYLCASSLGHRGEKNTEAFFGQGTRLTVV.

This clone was counted a single time. The chain carries TRBV5-4 and TRBJ1-2; 10 positions match TRBD1. The CDR3 contains 16 residues. J lost 2 bases, V lost 0 bases, and 4 bases had no gene match. Germline V gene sequence: CDR1 SGHNT, CDR2 YYREEE (reference sequence). The DNA for the CDR3 is TGTGCCAGCAGCTTGGGACAGGGGGCCACAAACTATGGCTACACCTTC. Translation: CASSLGQGATNYGYTF.

The chain links TRBV10-1 to TRBJ2-5; possible D gene TRBD2, 6 bases. This CDR3 is built from 13 residues. V gave up 5 bases and J gave up 1 base, with 8 bases separating them. Germline lookup yields CDR1 WNHNN and CDR2 SYGVQD (reference sequence). As DNA, the CDR3 is TGCGCCAGCAGTAGGGACTCCCAAGAGACCCAGTACTTC. Amino acids: CASSRDSQETQYF.

The genes are TRBV2 and TRBJ2-5, with 12 nucleotides matching TRBD1. Germline loops: CDR1 SNHLY, CDR2 FYNNEI. The CDR3 length is 15 residues. Trimming took 7 bases from V and 5 from J; bases not matched to a gene: 8. For the CDR3, the DNA is TGTGCCAGCACCCCCCAGGGACAGGGGGCGGAGACCCAGTACTTC. Protein product: CASTPQGQGAETQYF.

The chain links TRBV19 to TRBJ1-1; 8 bases line up with TRBD1. The germline V gene has CDR1 LNHDA and CDR2 SQIVND (reference sequence). Losses at the gene ends were 6 bases for V and 3 bases for J; bases not matched to a gene: 6. The CDR3 consists of 14 residues. The DNA of the CDR3 is TGTGCCAGTAGGGGGGGACAGGTGTACACTGAAGCTTTCTTT. It yields the protein CASRGGQVYTEAFF.

The chain links TRBV4-2 to TRBJ1-2, with TRBD1 as a possible D gene (6 bases). V was shortened by 0 bases and J by 6 bases, with 11 bases between the two germline ends. This CDR3 comprises 14 residues. Germline CDR1 and CDR2: LGHNA and YNFKEQ. The CDR3, as DNA: TGTGCCAGCAGCCAAGAGCGACAGGTGGATGGCTACACCTTC. Translation gives CASSQERQVDGYTF.

Worth noting for this clone: This sequence may be a read error, since a much larger clone differs from it by one base. The CDR3 is CASSPGLADNEQFF. In DNA, the CDR3 is TGTGCCAGCAGCCCGGGACTAGCGGACAATGAGCAGTTCTTC. The chain links TRBV7-9 to TRBJ2-1; 11 positions match TRBD2. V lost 5 bases, J lost 5 bases, and 2 bases stayed unmatched. CDR1 SEHNR and CDR2 FQNEAQ come from the germline V gene (reference sequence). The CDR3 sequence is 14 residues long. Full variable domain (outside the CDR3, taken from reference TRBV7-9 and TRBJ2-1): DTGVSQNPRHKITKRGQNVTFRCDPISEHNRLYWYRQTLGQGPEFLTYFQNEAQLEKSRLLSDRFSAERPKGSFSTLEIQRTEQGDSAMYLCASSPGLADNEQFFGPGTRLTVL.

This clone was recorded once. The rearrangement links TRBV5-1 to TRBJ2-3; 7 bases map to TRBD2. J gave up 2 bases and V 6 bases, and 12 bases lay outside the gene matches. Germline V gene lookup returns CDR1 SGHRS and CDR2 YFSETQ. The CDR3 is 16 amino acids. The CDR3 sequence is CASNLHGGGSTDTQYF. CDR3 nucleotide sequence: TGCGCCAGCAACCTACACGGCGGGGGATCCACAGATACGCAGTATTTT.

The sample holds one count of this clone. V gene TRBV28 combines with J gene TRBJ1-1; D unclear. Trimming took off 6 bases at V and 1 base at J, with 15 bases between the two ends. This CDR3 has 15 amino acids. CDR1 is MDHEN and CDR2 is SYDVKM in the germline V gene. The CDR3 is CASSLLRISNTEAFF. The CDR3 region has the DNA TGTGCCAGCAGCCTCCTACGGATATCGAACACTGAAGCTTTCTTT.

V gene TRBV28 combines with J gene TRBJ2-1, with TRBD2 as a possible D gene (6 bases). CDR3 length equals 15 residues. V lost 4 bases to trimming and J lost 2 bases, with 12 bases between them. Germline CDR1 MDHEN, CDR2 SYDVKM. The CDR3 DNA reads as TGTGCCAGCAGTTCAACCGGGAGCACCTACAATGAGCAGTTCTTC. Translating gives CASSSTGSTYNEQFF. Filled out from reference TRBV28 and TRBJ2-1, the complete variable domain reads DVKVTQSSRYLVKRTGEKVFLECVQDMDHENMFWYRQDPGLGLRLIYFSYDVKMKEKGDIPEGYSVSREKKERFSLILESASTNQTSMYLCASSSTGSTYNEQFFGPGTRLTVL.

The V gene is TRBV5-6, the J gene TRBJ2-1; D is unclear. Trimming took off 3 bases at V and 0 bases at J, with 10 bases between the two ends. Germline V gene sequence: CDR1 SGHDT, CDR2 YYEEEE. There are 15 residues in the CDR3. CDR3 in DNA: TGTGCCAGCAGCTACCTACCTAGCTCCTACAATGAGCAGTTCTTC. Amino acids: CASSYLPSSYNEQFF.

The chain uses TRBV10-1 and TRBJ2-1, with unresolved D. The CDR3 contains 13 residues. Trimming shortened V by 2 bases and J by 10 bases, and 12 bases separated the two germline ends. Germline values: CDR1 WNHNN, CDR2 SYGVQD (reference sequence). CDR3 nucleotides: TGCGCCAGCAGTGAGGACTCTCTCGGGGAGCAGTTCTTC. It is translated as CASSEDSLGEQFF.